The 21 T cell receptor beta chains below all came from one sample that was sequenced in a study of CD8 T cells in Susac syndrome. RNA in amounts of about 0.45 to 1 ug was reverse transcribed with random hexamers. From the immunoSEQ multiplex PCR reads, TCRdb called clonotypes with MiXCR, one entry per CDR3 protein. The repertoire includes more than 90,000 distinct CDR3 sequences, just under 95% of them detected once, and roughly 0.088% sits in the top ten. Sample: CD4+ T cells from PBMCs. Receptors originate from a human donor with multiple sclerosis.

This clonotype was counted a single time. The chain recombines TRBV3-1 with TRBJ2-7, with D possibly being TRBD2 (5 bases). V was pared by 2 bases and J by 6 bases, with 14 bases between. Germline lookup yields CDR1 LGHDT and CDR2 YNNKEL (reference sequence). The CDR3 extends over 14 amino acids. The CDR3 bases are TGTGCCAGCAGCCAAATGACTATCGACGGCGAGCAGTACTTC. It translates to CASSQMTIDGEQYF.

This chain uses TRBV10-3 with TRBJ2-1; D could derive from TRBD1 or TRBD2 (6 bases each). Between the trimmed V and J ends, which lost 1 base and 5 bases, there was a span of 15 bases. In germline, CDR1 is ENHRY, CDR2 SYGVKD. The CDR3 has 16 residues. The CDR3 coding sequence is TGTGCCATCAGTGAGTATACGGGGGCCAGAGACAATGAGCAGTTCTTC. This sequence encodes CAISEYTGARDNEQFF.

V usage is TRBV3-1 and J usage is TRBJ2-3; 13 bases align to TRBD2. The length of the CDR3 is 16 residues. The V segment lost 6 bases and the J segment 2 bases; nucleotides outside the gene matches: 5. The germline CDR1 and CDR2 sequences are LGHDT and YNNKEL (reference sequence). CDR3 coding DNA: TGTGCCAGCAGGAGACTAGCGGGGGGCCCCACAGATACGCAGTATTTT. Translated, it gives CASRRLAGGPTDTQYF.

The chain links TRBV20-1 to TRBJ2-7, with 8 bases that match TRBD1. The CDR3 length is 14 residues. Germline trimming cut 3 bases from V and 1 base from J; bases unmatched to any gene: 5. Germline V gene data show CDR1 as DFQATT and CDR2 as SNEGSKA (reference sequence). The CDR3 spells CSASPGQASYEQYF. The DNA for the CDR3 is TGCAGTGCTAGTCCGGGACAGGCTTCCTACGAGCAGTACTTC.

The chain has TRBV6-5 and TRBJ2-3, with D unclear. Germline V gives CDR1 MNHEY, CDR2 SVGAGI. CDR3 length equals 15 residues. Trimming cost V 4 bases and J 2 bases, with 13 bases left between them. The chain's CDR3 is CASSSQTRHTDTQYF. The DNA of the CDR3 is TGTGCCAGCAGTTCCCAGACGCGCCACACAGATACGCAGTATTTT.

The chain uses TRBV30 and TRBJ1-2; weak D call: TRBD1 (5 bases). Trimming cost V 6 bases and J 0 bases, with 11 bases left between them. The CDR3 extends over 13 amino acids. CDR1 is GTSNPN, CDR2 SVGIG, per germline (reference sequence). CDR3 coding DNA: TGTGCCTGCTTAGGGGACTCTAACTATGGCTACACCTTC. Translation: CACLGDSNYGYTF.

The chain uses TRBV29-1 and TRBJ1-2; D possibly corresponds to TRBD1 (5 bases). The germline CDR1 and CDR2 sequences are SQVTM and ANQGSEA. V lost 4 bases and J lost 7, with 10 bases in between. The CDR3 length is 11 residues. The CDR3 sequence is CSVGTGGGYTF. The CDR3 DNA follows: TGCAGCGTTGGGACGGGGGGTGGCTACACCTTC.

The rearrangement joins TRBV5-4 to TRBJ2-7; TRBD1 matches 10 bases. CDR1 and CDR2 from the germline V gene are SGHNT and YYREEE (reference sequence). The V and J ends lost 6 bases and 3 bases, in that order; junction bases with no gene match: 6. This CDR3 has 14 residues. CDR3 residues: CASTQDRGNYEQYF. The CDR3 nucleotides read TGTGCCAGCACACAGGACAGGGGGAACTACGAGCAGTACTTC.

CDR3 sequence: CASSLYKYEQYF. CDR3 DNA sequence: TGTGCCAGCAGCTTGTACAAGTACGAGCAGTACTTC. The chain has TRBV5-6 and TRBJ2-7; D gene ambiguous. Germline assignment: CDR1 SGHDT and CDR2 YYEEEE. CDR3 length: 12 residues. V dropped 1 base and J dropped 4 bases, with 6 bases sitting between them.

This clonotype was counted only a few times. The CDR3: CSATGSGANVLTF. The CDR3 DNA sequence: TGCAGCGCCACAGGCTCTGGGGCCAACGTCCTGACTTTC. The chain is built from TRBV29-1 and TRBJ2-6; possibly TRBD1 for D (5 bases). The CDR3 contains 13 residues. V was shortened by 7 bases and J by 0 bases, with 7 bases between the two germline ends. Germline CDR1 is SQVTM and CDR2 is ANQGSEA.

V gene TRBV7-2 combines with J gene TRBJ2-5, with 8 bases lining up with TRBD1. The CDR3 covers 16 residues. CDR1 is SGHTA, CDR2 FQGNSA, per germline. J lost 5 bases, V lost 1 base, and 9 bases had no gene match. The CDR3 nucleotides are TGTGCCAGCAGCTTAGTCCCTCAGGGGGCCGCGGAGACCCAGTACTTC. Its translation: CASSLVPQGAAETQYF.

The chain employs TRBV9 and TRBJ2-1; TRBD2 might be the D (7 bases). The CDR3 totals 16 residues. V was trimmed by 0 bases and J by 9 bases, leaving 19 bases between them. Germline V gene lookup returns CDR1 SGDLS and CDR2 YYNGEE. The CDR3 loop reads CASSVVSGAPGGEQFF. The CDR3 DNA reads TGTGCCAGCAGCGTAGTATCGGGGGCCCCGGGGGGTGAGCAGTTCTTC.

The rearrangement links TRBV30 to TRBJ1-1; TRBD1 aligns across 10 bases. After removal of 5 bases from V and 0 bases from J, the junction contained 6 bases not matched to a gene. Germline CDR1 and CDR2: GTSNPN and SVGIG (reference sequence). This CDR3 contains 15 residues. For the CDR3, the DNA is TGTGCCTGGGACAGGGGGCTAAACGTGAACACTGAAGCTTTCTTT. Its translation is CAWDRGLNVNTEAFF. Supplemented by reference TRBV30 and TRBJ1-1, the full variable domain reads SQTIHQWPATLVQPVGSPLSLECTVEGTSNPNLYWYRQAAGRGLQLLFYSVGIGQISSEVPQNLSASRPQDRQFILSSKKLLLSDSGFYLCAWDRGLNVNTEAFFGQGTRLTVV.

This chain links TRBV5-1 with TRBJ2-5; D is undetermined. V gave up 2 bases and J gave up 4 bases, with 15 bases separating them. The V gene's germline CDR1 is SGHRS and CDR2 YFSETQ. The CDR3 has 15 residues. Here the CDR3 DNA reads TGCGCCAGCAGCTTTCTGGGTTTGTCGGCAGAGACCCAGTACTTC. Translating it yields CASSFLGLSAETQYF.

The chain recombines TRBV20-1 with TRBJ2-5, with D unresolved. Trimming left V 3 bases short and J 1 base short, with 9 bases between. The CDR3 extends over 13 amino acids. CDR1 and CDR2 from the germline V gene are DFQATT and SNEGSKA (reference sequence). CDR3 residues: CSASSTVQETQYF. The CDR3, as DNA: TGCAGTGCTAGTAGTACAGTCCAAGAGACCCAGTACTTC.

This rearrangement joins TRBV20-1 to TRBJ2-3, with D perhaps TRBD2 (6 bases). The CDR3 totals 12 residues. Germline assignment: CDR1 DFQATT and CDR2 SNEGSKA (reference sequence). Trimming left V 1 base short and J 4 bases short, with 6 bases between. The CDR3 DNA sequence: TGCAGTGCTAGAGCGGGGGCAGATACGCAGTATTTT. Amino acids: CSARAGADTQYF.

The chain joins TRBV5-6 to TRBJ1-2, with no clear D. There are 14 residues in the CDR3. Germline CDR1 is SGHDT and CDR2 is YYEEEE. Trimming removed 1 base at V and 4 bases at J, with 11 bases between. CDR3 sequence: CASSLFLRGYGYTF. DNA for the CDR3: TGTGCCAGCAGCTTGTTCCTTCGGGGCTATGGCTACACCTTC.

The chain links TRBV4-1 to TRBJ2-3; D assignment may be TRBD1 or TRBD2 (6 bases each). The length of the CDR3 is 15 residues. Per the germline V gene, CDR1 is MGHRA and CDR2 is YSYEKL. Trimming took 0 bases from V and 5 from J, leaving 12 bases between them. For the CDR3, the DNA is TGCGCCAGCAGCCAAGATAGGGGGGCGATAGATACGCAGTATTTT. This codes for CASSQDRGAIDTQYF.

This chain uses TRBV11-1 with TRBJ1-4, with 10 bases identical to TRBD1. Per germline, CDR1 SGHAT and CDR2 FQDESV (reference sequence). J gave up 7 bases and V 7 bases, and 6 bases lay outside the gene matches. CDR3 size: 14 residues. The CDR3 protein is CASTDRDRGEKLFF. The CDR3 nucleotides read TGTGCCAGCACCGACCGGGACAGGGGTGAAAAACTGTTTTTT.

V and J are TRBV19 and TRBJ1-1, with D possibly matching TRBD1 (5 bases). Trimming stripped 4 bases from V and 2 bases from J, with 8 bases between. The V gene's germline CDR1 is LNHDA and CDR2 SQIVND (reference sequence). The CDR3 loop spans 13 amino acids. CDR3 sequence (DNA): TGTGCCAGTAGTACGACAGCCAACACTGAAGCTTTCTTT. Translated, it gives CASSTTANTEAFF.

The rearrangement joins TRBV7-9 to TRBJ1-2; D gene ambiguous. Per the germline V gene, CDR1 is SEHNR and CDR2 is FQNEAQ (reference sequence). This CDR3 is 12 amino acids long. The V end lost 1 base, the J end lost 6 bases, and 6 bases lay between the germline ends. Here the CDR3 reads CASSLDIDGYTF. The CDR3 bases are TGTGCCAGCAGCTTAGATATCGATGGCTACACCTTC. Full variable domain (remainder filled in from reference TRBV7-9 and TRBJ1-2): DTGVSQNPRHKITKRGQNVTFRCDPISEHNRLYWYRQTLGQGPEFLTYFQNEAQLEKSRLLSDRFSAERPKGSFSTLEIQRTEQGDSAMYLCASSLDIDGYTFGSGTRLTVV.